These T cell receptor beta chains were read from a single sample in a study of blood T cell repertoires in COVID-19. Some clones are missing from TCRdb's copy, which holds only in-frame ones; the method was immunoSEQ multiplex PCR. This table holds about 330,000 clones, about 91% found once. The material sequenced was peripheral blood. These receptors all come from a man younger than 45 with COVID-19, enrolled during active disease. Both conserved end residues are part of each CDR3. The D gene is left open where the match is weak. Clone size, where shown, is once, few, many, or a class for clones that have expanded.

J: TRBJ2-1
V: TRBV30
size: once
D: TRBD2
CDR3: CAWSDVGRAQFF
DNA: TGTGCCTGGAGTGATGTGGGGAGGGCGCAGTTCTTC

J: TRBJ2-4
V: TRBV27
size: NA
D: TRBD2
CDR3: CASRTSGAKNIQYF
DNA: TGTGCCAGCCGGACTAGCGGGGCCAAAAACATTCAGTACTTC

J: TRBJ1-2
V: TRBV20-1
size: NA
D: NA
CDR3: CSASRTDPNYGYTF
DNA: TGCAGTGCTAGTCGGACAGACCCTAACTATGGCTACACCTTC

J: TRBJ2-3
V: TRBV3-1/TRBV3-2
size: NA
D: TRBD1
CDR3: CASSLGTAQTDTQYF
DNA: TGTGCCAGCAGCTTAGGGACAGCTCAGACAGATACGCAGTATTTT

J: TRBJ2-7
V: TRBV11-3
size: NA
D: TRBD1
CDR3: CASSLTGSTYEQYF
DNA: TGTGCCAGCAGCTTGACAGGGAGCACCTACGAGCAGTACTTC

J: TRBJ2-5
V: TRBV6-4
size: few
D: NA
CDR3: CASSDSSRETQYF
DNA: TGTGCCAGCAGTGACTCGAGCCGGGAGACCCAGTACTTC

J: TRBJ2-5
V: TRBV10-3
size: few
D: NA
CDR3: CAIQGGAPGQETQYF
DNA: TGTGCCATTCAAGGGGGGGCACCCGGTCAAGAGACCCAGTACTTC

J: TRBJ2-7
V: TRBV6-5
size: NA
D: TRBD2
CDR3: CASITGPGGYEQYF
DNA: TGTGCCAGCATTACGGGCCCGGGAGGCTACGAGCAGTACTTC

J: TRBJ2-1
V: TRBV18
size: NA
D: TRBD2
CDR3: CASSQVSGRADVNEQFF
DNA: TGTGCCAGCTCCCAAGTTAGCGGGAGGGCCGATGTAAATGAGCAGTTCTTC

J: TRBJ2-7
V: TRBV18
size: NA
D: NA
CDR3: CASSPSGLDLFGQYF
DNA: TGTGCCAGCTCACCATCGGGACTGGACCTGTTTGGGCAGTACTTC

J: TRBJ1-2
V: TRBV18
size: NA
D: NA
CDR3: CASSEQNYGYTF
DNA: TGTGCCAGCTCAGAACAGAACTATGGCTACACCTTC

J: TRBJ2-2
V: TRBV6-1
size: NA
D: NA
CDR3: CASSEAGDTGELFF
DNA: TGTGCCAGCAGTGAAGCGGGAGACACCGGGGAGCTGTTTTTT

J: TRBJ1-5
V: TRBV30
size: NA
D: NA
CDR3: CAWSVPRGNQPQHF
DNA: TGTGCCTGGAGTGTACCACGGGGCAATCAGCCCCAGCATTTT

J: TRBJ2-7
V: TRBV6-5
size: NA
D: NA
CDR3: CASSARAGSSYEQYF
DNA: TGTGCCAGCAGCGCTCGGGCTGGGAGCTCCTACGAGCAGTACTTC

J: TRBJ1-2
V: TRBV6-5
size: once
D: NA
CDR3: CASSYSRGQPTYTF
DNA: TGTGCCAGCAGTTACTCGAGAGGGCAGCCCACCTACACCTTC

J: TRBJ2-1
V: TRBV3-1/TRBV3-2
size: NA
D: TRBD1
CDR3: CASSQMTGNEQFF
DNA: TGTGCCAGCAGCCAGATGACAGGGAATGAGCAGTTCTTC

J: TRBJ1-3
V: TRBV11-2
size: NA
D: NA
CDR3: CASSLDGGGNTIYF
DNA: TGTGCCAGCAGCTTAGACGGCGGAGGAAACACCATATATTTT

J: TRBJ2-7
V: TRBV5-3
size: once
D: TRBD1
CDR3: CARSFNRGIYEQYF
DNA: TGTGCCAGAAGCTTCAACAGGGGTATCTACGAGCAGTACTTC

J: TRBJ1-2
V: TRBV29-1
size: once
D: TRBD1
CDR3: CSVPLGTDNYGYTF
DNA: TGCAGCGTTCCTCTGGGGACAGACAACTATGGCTACACCTTC

J: TRBJ2-1
V: TRBV27
size: NA
D: NA
CDR3: CASSPGLNPNEQFF
DNA: TGTGCCAGCAGCCCGGGACTGAACCCCAATGAGCAGTTCTTC